This T cell receptor (beta chain) was observed in a study of T cell changes during pregnancy in multiple sclerosis. Regarding this clone: Other nucleotide sequences in the sample specify the same CDR3.

Assay used: immunoSEQ multiplex PCR; TCRdb lists only in-frame clones, some missing. This repertoire shows around 110,000 clones, 92% found once; its top ten account for approximately 1.5%. Per the germline V gene, CDR1 is SGDLS and CDR2 is YYNGEE. The CDR3 contains 13 residues. Trimming removed 0 bases from V and 4 bases from J, with 7 bases in between. The J gene is TRBJ1-1, the V gene TRBV9; the D is unclear. Material: peripheral blood, obtained after pregnancy. This sequence originates from a female donor with multiple sclerosis, enrolled in a pregnancy study. Here the CDR3 DNA reads TGTGCCAGCAGCGTAGATCGAGGCACTGAAGCTTTCTTT. The encoded protein is CASSVDRGTEAFF.